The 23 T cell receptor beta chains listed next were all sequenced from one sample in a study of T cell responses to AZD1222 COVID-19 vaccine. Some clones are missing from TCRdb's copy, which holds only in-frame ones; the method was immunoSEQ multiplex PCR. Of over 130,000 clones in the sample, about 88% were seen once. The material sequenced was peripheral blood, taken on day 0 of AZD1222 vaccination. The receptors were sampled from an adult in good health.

CDR3 loop: CASSQVPGGQNPFNQPQHF. The CDR3 nucleotides are TGCGCCAGCAGCCAAGTCCCGGGGGGACAGAACCCTTTCAATCAGCCCCAGCATTTT. The chain is built from TRBV4-1 and TRBJ1-5; 7 bases agree with TRBD1. The J segment lost 3 bases and the V segment lost 1 base, leaving 15 bases of the junction unmatched. This CDR3 spans 19 amino acids. The germline V gene encodes CDR1 MGHRA and CDR2 YSYEKL.

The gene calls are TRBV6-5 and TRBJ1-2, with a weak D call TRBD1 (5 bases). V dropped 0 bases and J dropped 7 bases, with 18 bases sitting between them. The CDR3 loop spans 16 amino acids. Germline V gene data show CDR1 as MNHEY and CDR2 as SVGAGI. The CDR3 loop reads CASSYSGGDRVGGYTF. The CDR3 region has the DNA TGTGCCAGCAGTTACTCGGGGGGGGACCGGGTCGGTGGCTACACCTTC.

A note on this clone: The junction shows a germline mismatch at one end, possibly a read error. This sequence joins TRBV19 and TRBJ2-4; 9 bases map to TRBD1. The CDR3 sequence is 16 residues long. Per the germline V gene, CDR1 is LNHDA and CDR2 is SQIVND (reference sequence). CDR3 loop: CASSLDRGYAKNIQYF. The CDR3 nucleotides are TGTGCCAGTAGTTTAGACAGGGGGTACGCCAAAAACATTCAGTACTTC.

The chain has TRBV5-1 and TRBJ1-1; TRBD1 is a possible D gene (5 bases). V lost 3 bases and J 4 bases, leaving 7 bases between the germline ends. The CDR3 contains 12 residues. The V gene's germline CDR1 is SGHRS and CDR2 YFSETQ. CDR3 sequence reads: CASSYDSTEAFF. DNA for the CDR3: TGCGCCAGCAGCTACGACAGCACTGAAGCTTTCTTT.

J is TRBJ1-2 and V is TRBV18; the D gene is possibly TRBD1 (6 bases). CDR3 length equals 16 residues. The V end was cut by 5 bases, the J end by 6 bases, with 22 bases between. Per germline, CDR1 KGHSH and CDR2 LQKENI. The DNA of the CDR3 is TGTGCCAGCTCAGTATTCGAACAGGGAGTGCGGGATGGCTACACCTTC. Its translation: CASSVFEQGVRDGYTF.

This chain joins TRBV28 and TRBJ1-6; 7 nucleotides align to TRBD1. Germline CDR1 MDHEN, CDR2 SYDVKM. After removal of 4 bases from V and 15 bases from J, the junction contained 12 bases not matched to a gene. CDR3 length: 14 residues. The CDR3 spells CASSSRQGPLFLHF. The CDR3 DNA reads TGTGCCAGCAGTTCTCGACAGGGACCCCTATTCCTCCACTTT. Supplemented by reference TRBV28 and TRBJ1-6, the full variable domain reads DVKVTQSSRYLVKRTGEKVFLECVQDMDHENMFWYRQDPGLGLRLIYFSYDVKMKEKGDIPEGYSVSREKKERFSLILESASTNQTSMYLCASSSRQGPLFLHFGNGTRLTVT.

The CDR3 protein is CASSWTTSFNEQFF. The DNA for the CDR3 is TGTGCCAGCAGCTGGACTACTAGTTTCAATGAGCAGTTCTTC. The chain links TRBV5-4 to TRBJ2-1, with D possibly matching TRBD2 (6 bases). The V gene's germline CDR1 is SGHNT and CDR2 YYREEE (reference sequence). Deletions cut 3 bases from V and 6 bases from J, with 13 bases between. CDR3 length equals 14 residues.

The CDR3 sequence: CASSLEVQNQETQYF. DNA for the CDR3: TGTGCCAGCAGCTTAGAGGTACAGAACCAAGAGACCCAGTACTTC. The gene calls are TRBV7-8 and TRBJ2-5; D uncertain. Trimming took off 1 base at V and 0 bases at J, with 9 bases between the two ends. CDR1 SGHVS and CDR2 FQNEAQ come from the germline V gene. The CDR3 has 15 amino acids.

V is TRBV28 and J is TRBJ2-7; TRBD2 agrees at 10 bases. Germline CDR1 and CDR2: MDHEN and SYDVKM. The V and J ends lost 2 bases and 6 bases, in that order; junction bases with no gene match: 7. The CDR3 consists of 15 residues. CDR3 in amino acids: CASSLKLAGLREQYF. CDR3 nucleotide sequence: TGTGCCAGCAGTTTAAAACTAGCGGGGCTTCGCGAGCAGTACTTC.

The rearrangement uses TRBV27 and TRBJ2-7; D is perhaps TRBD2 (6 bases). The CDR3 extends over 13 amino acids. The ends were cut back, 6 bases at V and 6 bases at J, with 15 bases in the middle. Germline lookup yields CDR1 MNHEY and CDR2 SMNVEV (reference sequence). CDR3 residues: CASSQISSAEQYF. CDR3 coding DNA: TGTGCCAGCAGCCAGATTTCTAGCGCCGAGCAGTACTTC.

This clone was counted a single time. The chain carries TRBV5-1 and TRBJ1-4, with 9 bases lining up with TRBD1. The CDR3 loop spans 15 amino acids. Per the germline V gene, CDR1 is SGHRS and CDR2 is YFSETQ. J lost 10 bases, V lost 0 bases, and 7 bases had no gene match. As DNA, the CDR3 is TGCGCCAGCAGCTTGGGAGGACAGGGGATGGGAAAACTGTTTTTT. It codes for CASSLGGQGMGKLFF.

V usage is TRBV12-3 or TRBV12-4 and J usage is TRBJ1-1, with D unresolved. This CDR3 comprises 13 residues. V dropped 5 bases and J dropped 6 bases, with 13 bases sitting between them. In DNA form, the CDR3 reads TGTGCCAGCAGTCCAGCTTGGACCTCTGAAGCTTTCTTT. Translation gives CASSPAWTSEAFF.

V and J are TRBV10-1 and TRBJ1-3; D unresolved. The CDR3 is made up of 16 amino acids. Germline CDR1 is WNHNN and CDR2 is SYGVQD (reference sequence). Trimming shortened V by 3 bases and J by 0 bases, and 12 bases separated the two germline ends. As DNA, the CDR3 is TGCGCCAGCAGTGACGGGCCCAGAAGCTCTGGAAACACCATATATTTT. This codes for CASSDGPRSSGNTIYF.

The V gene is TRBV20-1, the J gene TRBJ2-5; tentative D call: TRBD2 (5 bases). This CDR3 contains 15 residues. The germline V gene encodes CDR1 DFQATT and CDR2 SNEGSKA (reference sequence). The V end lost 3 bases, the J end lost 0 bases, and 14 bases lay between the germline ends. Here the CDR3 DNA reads TGCAGTGCTAGTAAATTAGCGTTGTACCAAGAGACCCAGTACTTC. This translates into CSASKLALYQETQYF.

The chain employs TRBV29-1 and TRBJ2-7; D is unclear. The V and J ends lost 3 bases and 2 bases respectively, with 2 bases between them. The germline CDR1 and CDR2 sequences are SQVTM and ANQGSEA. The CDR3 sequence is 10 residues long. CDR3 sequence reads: CSVDTYEQYF. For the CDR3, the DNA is TGCAGCGTTGACACCTACGAGCAGTACTTC.

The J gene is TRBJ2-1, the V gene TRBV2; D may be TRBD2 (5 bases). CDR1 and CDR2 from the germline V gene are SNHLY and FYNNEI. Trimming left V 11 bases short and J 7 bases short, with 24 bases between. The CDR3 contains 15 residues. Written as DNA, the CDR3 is TGTGCCGGACCTCCCTCGCCGCGGGTTTGGAATGAGCAGTTCTTC. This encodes CAGPPSPRVWNEQFF.

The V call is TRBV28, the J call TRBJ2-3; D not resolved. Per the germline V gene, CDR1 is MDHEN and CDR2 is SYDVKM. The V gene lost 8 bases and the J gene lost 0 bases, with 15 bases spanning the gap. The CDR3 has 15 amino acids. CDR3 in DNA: TGTGCCAGCCTTACCACCTTTGACAGCACAGATACGCAGTATTTT. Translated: CASLTTFDSTDTQYF.

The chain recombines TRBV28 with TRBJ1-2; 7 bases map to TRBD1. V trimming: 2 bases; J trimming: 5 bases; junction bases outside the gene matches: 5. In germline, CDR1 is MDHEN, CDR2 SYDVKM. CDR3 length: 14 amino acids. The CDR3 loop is CASSLVRDRYGYTF. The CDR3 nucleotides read TGTGCCAGCAGTTTAGTCAGGGACAGATATGGCTACACCTTC.

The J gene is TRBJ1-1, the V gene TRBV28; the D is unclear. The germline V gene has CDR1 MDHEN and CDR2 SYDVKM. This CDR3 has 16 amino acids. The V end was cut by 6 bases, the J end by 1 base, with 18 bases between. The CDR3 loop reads CASSTRFFGSNTEAFF. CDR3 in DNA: TGTGCCAGCAGCACCCGGTTTTTTGGGTCGAACACTGAAGCTTTCTTT.

The CDR3 loop is CSVDRGGTGGPYEQYF. The CDR3 DNA sequence: TGCAGCGTTGACAGGGGAGGGACAGGGGGCCCCTACGAGCAGTACTTC. V is TRBV29-1 and J is TRBJ2-7; 12 nucleotides agree with TRBD1. The V gene's germline CDR1 is SQVTM and CDR2 ANQGSEA. Losses at the gene ends were 3 bases for V and 2 bases for J; bases not matched to a gene: 8. The CDR3 is 16 residues long.

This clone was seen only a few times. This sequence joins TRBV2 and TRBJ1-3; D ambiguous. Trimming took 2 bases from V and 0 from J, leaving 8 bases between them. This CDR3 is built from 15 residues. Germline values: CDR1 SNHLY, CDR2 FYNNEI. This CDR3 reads CASSERRNSGNTIYF. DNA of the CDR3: TGTGCCAGCAGTGAAAGGAGGAACTCTGGAAACACCATATATTTT. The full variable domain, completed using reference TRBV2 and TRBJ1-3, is EPEVTQTPSHQVTQMGQEVILRCVPISNHLYFYWYRQILGQKVEFLVSFYNNEISEKSEIFDDQFSVERPDGSNFTLKIRSTKLEDSAMYFCASSERRNSGNTIYFGEGSWLTVV.

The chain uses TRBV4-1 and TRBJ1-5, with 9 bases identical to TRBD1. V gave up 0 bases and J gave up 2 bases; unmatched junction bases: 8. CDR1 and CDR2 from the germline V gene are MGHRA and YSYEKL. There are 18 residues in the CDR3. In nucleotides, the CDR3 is TGCGCCAGCAGCCAAGAAGGGACAGGGAGGATCGGCAATCAGCCCCAGCATTTT. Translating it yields CASSQEGTGRIGNQPQHF.

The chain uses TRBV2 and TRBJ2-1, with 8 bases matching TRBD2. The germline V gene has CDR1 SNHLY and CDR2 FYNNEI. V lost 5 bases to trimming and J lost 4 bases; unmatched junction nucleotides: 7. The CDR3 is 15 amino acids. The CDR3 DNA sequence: TGTGCCAGCAGTTTGAGCGGGAGAGGTTACAATGAGCAGTTCTTC. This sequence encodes CASSLSGRGYNEQFF.